This T cell receptor beta chain was sequenced in a study of CD8+CD57+ T cells in acquired aplastic anemia. On the study more broadly: The average for DNA from sorted CD4+ and CD8+ cells was 3.2 ug. Broader study findings: Patients and controls had in common 25 to 35 CD8+ CDR3 sequences.

The study profiled TCR beta VDJ and CDR3 using genomic DNA as template. A single record per CDR3 protein comes from TCRdb applying MiXCR to the reads. Among 400,000 to 600,000 distinct CDR3 sequences listed, around 30% were seen once. Germline lookup yields CDR1 SQVTM and CDR2 ANQGSEA. This CDR3 is built from 17 residues. Trimming took 7 bases from V and 3 from J, leaving 24 bases between them. This clonotype was seen more than once but under ten times. Its cognate antigen is unknown. CD8+CD57+ cell expansion had been shown by flow cytometry in patients chosen for sequencing. The blood sampling took place in patients who had so far received no therapy.

The material sequenced was sorted CD4+, CD8+, or CD8+CD57+ T cells (not recorded which) from PBMCs. The chain recombines TRBV29-1 with TRBJ1-4; possibly TRBD1 for D (6 bases). The sequence came from a human donor with aplastic anemia. CDR3 bases: TGCAGCGCCCGACAGGCGTTAGGTATCGGGGCTAATGAAAAACTGTTTTTT. This codes for CSARQALGIGANEKLFF.